One sample yielded the 5 T cell receptor beta chains listed below, sequenced in a study of blood T cell repertoires in COVID-19 (dated by TCRdb to 2019 to 2021). The protocol used for the library was the immunoSEQ multiplex PCR assay. The clones in this table, taken by TCRdb from immuneACCESS, are in-frame only. Not every clone is retained; where verified, under half of the shortfall comes from an unresolved V gene, and the cause of the rest is unknown. Here the sample has tens of thousands of clones; around 90% occur a single time. Around 14% of the sample is in the top ten clones. Source material: peripheral blood. All receptors derive from a male donor with acute or convalescent COVID-19.

Only one count was recorded for this clone. CDR3 bases: TGTGCCAGCAGCTTAAGGACAGGAGGTGAAAAACTGTTTTTT. Its protein is CASSLRTGGEKLFF. This sequence joins TRBV7-9 and TRBJ1-4; the match to TRBD1 covers 7 bases. The CDR3 contains 14 residues. The J segment lost 7 bases and the V segment lost 2 bases, leaving 4 bases of the junction unmatched. Per the germline V gene, CDR1 is SEHNR and CDR2 is FQNEAQ (reference sequence).

The chain is built from TRBV6-1 and TRBJ2-7, with TRBD1 identical over 10 bases. Germline V gene sequence: CDR1 MNHNS, CDR2 SASEGT. This CDR3 spans 15 amino acids. Trimming cost V 3 bases and J 4 bases; bases outside gene matches: 6. CDR3: CASSDPWTGGYEQYF. As DNA, the CDR3 is TGTGCCAGCAGTGATCCCTGGACAGGGGGTTACGAGCAGTACTTC.

The rearrangement uses TRBV7-2 and TRBJ1-2, with D unclear. Trimming left V 1 base short and J 4 bases short, with 19 bases between. The CDR3 runs to 17 residues. Germline CDR1 reads SGHTA; CDR2 reads FQGNSA. The CDR3 is CASSLGIAFADLYGYTF. DNA for the CDR3: TGTGCCAGCAGCTTAGGTATAGCTTTCGCCGACCTCTATGGCTACACCTTC.

The chain recombines TRBV2 with TRBJ1-6, with D unclear. The length of the CDR3 is 17 residues. Germline CDR1 is SNHLY and CDR2 is FYNNEI. Trimming pared 2 bases from V and 0 bases from J, leaving 11 bases between. The CDR3 coding sequence is TGTGCCAGCAGTGAAACACAGCCGAGCTCCTATAATTCACCCCTCCACTTT. Its protein product is CASSETQPSSYNSPLHF.

This clone was detected only a few times. The chain combines TRBV5-6 with TRBJ1-1, with TRBD1 matching over 7 bases. Germline CDR1 SGHDT, CDR2 YYEEEE. J gave up 0 bases and V 3 bases, and 11 bases lay outside the gene matches. CDR3 size: 17 residues. Here the CDR3 DNA reads TGTGCCAGCAGCTCCACGGGGCGGGGACAGATGAACACTGAAGCTTTCTTT. Residues: CASSSTGRGQMNTEAFF.